This is a list of T cell receptor beta chains from one sample in a study of blood T cell repertoires in COVID-19. This table comes from immunoSEQ multiplex PCR, and its TCRdb copy is limited to in-frame clones, with some not included. The top ten clones hold approximately 8% of a sample with 110,000 or so clones, less than 90% of them seen once. The material sequenced was peripheral blood. These receptors all stem from a man aged 65-85 years who had recovered from COVID-19. CDR3s include the opening cysteine and the closing phenylalanine or tryptophan. The size entry is marked missing in some rows and otherwise reads once, few, many or a size class.

V gene: TRBV19; clone size: -; J gene: TRBJ1-5; CDR3 protein: CASSMGDRVQPQHF
V gene: TRBV6-5; clone size: -; J gene: TRBJ2-7; CDR3 protein: CASTRAGGRYEQYF
V gene: TRBV3-1/TRBV3-2; clone size: -; J gene: TRBJ1-1; CDR3 protein: CASSQVSGTEAFF
V gene: TRBV5-1; clone size: -; J gene: TRBJ1-4; CDR3 protein: CASSGQGGSEKLFF
V gene: TRBV6-5; clone size: -; J gene: TRBJ2-4; CDR3 protein: CASREAKNIQYF
V gene: TRBV4-2; clone size: once; J gene: TRBJ2-4; CDR3 protein: CASSQDPILAKNIQYF
V gene: TRBV6-1; clone size: once; J gene: TRBJ1-1; CDR3 protein: CASSEENLGRTEAFF
V gene: TRBV27; clone size: -; J gene: TRBJ2-7; CDR3 protein: CASRGSGGVTYADEQYF
V gene: TRBV28; clone size: -; J gene: TRBJ1-4; CDR3 protein: CASSVRQGDEKLFF
V gene: TRBV27; clone size: -; J gene: TRBJ1-3; CDR3 protein: CASSLRGRENTIYF
V gene: TRBV3-1/TRBV3-2; clone size: -; J gene: TRBJ1-2; CDR3 protein: CASSPPWGPSYGYTF
V gene: TRBV28; clone size: -; J gene: TRBJ1-5; CDR3 protein: CASRLQIYNQPQHF
V gene: TRBV15; clone size: -; J gene: TRBJ2-1; CDR3 protein: CATSSSGASYNEQFF
V gene: TRBV5-1; clone size: once; J gene: TRBJ2-2; CDR3 protein: CASSVTTSGGTGELFF
V gene: TRBV6-5; clone size: -; J gene: TRBJ2-1; CDR3 protein: CASTAGEREQFF
V gene: TRBV5-6; clone size: many; J gene: TRBJ2-1; CDR3 protein: CASSPPVGVGSYNEQFF
V gene: TRBV6-2/TRBV6-3; clone size: -; J gene: TRBJ2-5; CDR3 protein: CASSYRFSLGQDYQETQYF
V gene: TRBV28; clone size: -; J gene: TRBJ2-2; CDR3 protein: CASINRGAKSTGELFF
V gene: TRBV7-8; clone size: once; J gene: TRBJ2-1; CDR3 protein: CASSPYYGQFF
V gene: TRBV4-2; clone size: -; J gene: TRBJ2-5; CDR3 protein: CASSQDLGAWEETQYF
V gene: TRBV25-1; clone size: -; J gene: TRBJ1-5; CDR3 protein: CASSGRQGDNQPQHF
V gene: TRBV19; clone size: -; J gene: TRBJ2-7; CDR3 protein: CASSIGRTGEQYF
V gene: TRBV19; clone size: -; J gene: TRBJ2-2; CDR3 protein: CASSIMGGRAGELFF
V gene: TRBV6-1; clone size: few; J gene: TRBJ1-1; CDR3 protein: CASSDRGFTEAFF
V gene: TRBV5-5; clone size: -; J gene: TRBJ1-1; CDR3 protein: CASSGHILRLLNTEAFF
V gene: TRBV30; clone size: -; J gene: TRBJ2-1; CDR3 protein: CAWSRAGAGRRDEQFF
V gene: TRBV5-1; clone size: -; J gene: TRBJ2-1; CDR3 protein: CASSSQLAGGYNEQFF
V gene: TRBV7-9; clone size: -; J gene: TRBJ2-7; CDR3 protein: CASSFQGVHEQYF
V gene: TRBV19; clone size: -; J gene: TRBJ2-3; CDR3 protein: CASRGDSSTDTQYF
V gene: TRBV3-1/TRBV3-2; clone size: -; J gene: TRBJ1-6; CDR3 protein: CASSQSSNSPLHF
V gene: TRBV7-8; clone size: few; J gene: TRBJ1-1; CDR3 protein: CASSLRSGGGSEAFF
V gene: TRBV7-9; clone size: -; J gene: TRBJ2-5; CDR3 protein: CASSRGDRVHF
V gene: TRBV28; clone size: -; J gene: TRBJ2-4; CDR3 protein: CASSFSRGKNIQYF
V gene: TRBV2; clone size: -; J gene: TRBJ1-5; CDR3 protein: CASSEQGARGIRHF
V gene: TRBV3-1/TRBV3-2; clone size: -; J gene: TRBJ2-2; CDR3 protein: CASSGPGNGELFF
V gene: TRBV28; clone size: -; J gene: TRBJ2-7; CDR3 protein: CASSLVSGTSGSRSSYEQYF
V gene: TRBV28; clone size: few; J gene: TRBJ1-3; CDR3 protein: CASSFSTGWDTIYF
V gene: TRBV28; clone size: once; J gene: TRBJ2-3; CDR3 protein: CASSLIGLEAEDTQYF
V gene: TRBV5-1; clone size: -; J gene: TRBJ2-3; CDR3 protein: CASRTGIRPNTDTQYF
V gene: TRBV6-6; clone size: -; J gene: TRBJ2-3; CDR3 protein: CASSLRGSDTQYF
V gene: TRBV2; clone size: -; J gene: TRBJ2-7; CDR3 protein: CASRTSGVGEQYF
V gene: TRBV7-3; clone size: -; J gene: TRBJ2-1; CDR3 protein: CASSPDPGEGPYEQFF